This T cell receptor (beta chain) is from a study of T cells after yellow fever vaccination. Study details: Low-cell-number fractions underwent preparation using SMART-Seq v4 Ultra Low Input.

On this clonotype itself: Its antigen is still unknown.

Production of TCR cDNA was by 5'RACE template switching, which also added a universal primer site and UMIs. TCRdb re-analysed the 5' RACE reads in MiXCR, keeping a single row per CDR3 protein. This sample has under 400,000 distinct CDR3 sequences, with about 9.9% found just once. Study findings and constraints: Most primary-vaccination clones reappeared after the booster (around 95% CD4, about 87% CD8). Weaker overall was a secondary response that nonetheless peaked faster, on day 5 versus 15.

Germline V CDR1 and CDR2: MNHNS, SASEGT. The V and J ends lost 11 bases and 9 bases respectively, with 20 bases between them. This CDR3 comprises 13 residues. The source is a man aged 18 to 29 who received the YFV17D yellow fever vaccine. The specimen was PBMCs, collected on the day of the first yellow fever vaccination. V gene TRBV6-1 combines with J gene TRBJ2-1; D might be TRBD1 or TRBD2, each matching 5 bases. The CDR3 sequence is CAGNRDRESEQFF. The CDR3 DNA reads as TGTGCCGGAAATAGGGACCGAGAAAGTGAGCAGTTCTTC.